This T cell receptor beta chain comes out of a study of blood T cell repertoires in COVID-19. The CDR3 covers 14 residues. V shed 2 bases and J shed 0 bases, with 3 bases lying between them. Germline V CDR1 and CDR2: SGHRS, YFSETQ. Only in-frame clones appear in the TCRdb table, and some are missing; sequencing was by immunoSEQ multiplex PCR. The data hold about 250,000 clones, with 82% observed a single time. The origin of this receptor is a woman at least 80 years old with active or convalescent COVID-19. The rearrangement links TRBV5-1 to TRBJ2-6; no clear D. Material for sequencing was peripheral blood. CDR3 protein: CASSFSSGANVLTF. As DNA, the CDR3 is TGCGCCAGCAGCTTCAGCTCTGGGGCCAACGTCCTGACTTTC.